A single sample gave rise to the 31 T cell receptor beta chains below, sequenced in a study of T cell changes during pregnancy in multiple sclerosis. This table comes from immunoSEQ multiplex PCR, and its TCRdb copy is limited to in-frame clones, with some not included. The sample comprises around 52,000 clones, approximately 87% of which are singletons, and about 5.7% rests with the top ten. The source material was peripheral blood from another person, used as feeder cells. Source of these receptors: a human donor whose cells served as feeder cells for cultures in a pregnancy study.

This clone was recorded once. The chain has TRBV6-5 and TRBJ1-4; perhaps TRBD1 as D (6 bases). This CDR3 has 15 residues. V lost 6 bases to trimming and J lost 4 bases, with 15 bases between them. Germline V gene sequence: CDR1 MNHEY, CDR2 SVGAGI. CDR3 bases: TGTGCCAGCAGCTTCGATGACAGGTTTAATGAAAAACTGTTTTTT. This codes for CASSFDDRFNEKLFF.

The V call is TRBV7-2, the J call TRBJ2-2; D is unclear. Per the germline V gene, CDR1 is SGHTA and CDR2 is FQGNSA. This CDR3 contains 14 residues. V dropped 3 bases and J dropped 0 bases, with 5 bases sitting between them. As DNA, the CDR3 is TGTGCCAGCAGCTTGGCAGCGAACACCGGGGAGCTGTTTTTT. Protein sequence: CASSLAANTGELFF. The whole variable domain, filled in from reference TRBV7-2 and TRBJ2-2, reads GAGVSQSPSNKVTEKGKDVELRCDPISGHTALYWYRQSLGQGLEFLIYFQGNSAPDKSGLPSDRFSAERTGGSVSTLTIQRTQQEDSAVYLCASSLAANTGELFFGEGSRLTVL.

This chain connects TRBV9 to TRBJ2-2, with D maybe TRBD2 (6 bases). The CDR3 has 15 residues. The germline V and J ends were trimmed by 4 bases and 5 bases, with 15 bases remaining between them. The germline CDR1 and CDR2 sequences are SGDLS and YYNGEE. The CDR3 nucleotides read TGTGCCAGCAGCTCCCTCGGGGGAACAACCGGGGAGCTGTTTTTT. It codes for CASSSLGGTTGELFF.

This chain links TRBV9 with TRBJ2-2; 11 bases match TRBD2. CDR3 length equals 16 residues. Germline V CDR1 and CDR2: SGDLS, YYNGEE. Trimming cost V 4 bases and J 7 bases; bases outside gene matches: 9. CDR3 DNA sequence: TGTGCCAGCAGCCTTTTAGCCGGGACTAGCGGCGGGGAGCTGTTTTTT. Its protein is CASSLLAGTSGGELFF.

This chain uses TRBV19 with TRBJ2-2, with D tentatively TRBD1 (6 bases). The V gene's germline CDR1 is LNHDA and CDR2 SQIVND (reference sequence). The CDR3 consists of 16 residues. V lost 1 base, J lost 0 bases, and 9 bases lay in between. The CDR3 loop reads CASSIGQGSNTGELFF. CDR3 sequence (DNA): TGTGCCAGTAGTATAGGCCAGGGGTCGAACACCGGGGAGCTGTTTTTT.

In its sample, this clone was seen once. The chain uses TRBV6-1 and TRBJ1-2, with TRBD1 matching 8 bases. The germline CDR1 and CDR2 sequences are MNHNS and SASEGT. The trim removed 5 bases at V and 2 bases at J, leaving 7 bases unmatched. CDR3 length equals 15 residues. The DNA of the CDR3 is TGTGCCAGCAGTCCGCGCCGGGACAGGAACTATGGCTACACCTTC. This codes for CASSPRRDRNYGYTF.

This clone was seen a single time. J is TRBJ2-7 and V is TRBV6-6, with D possibly called TRBD1 or TRBD2 (5 bases each). With 0 bases removed from V and 4 bases from J, the gap between germline ends came to 10 bases. Germline CDR1 reads MNHNY; CDR2 reads SVGAGI (reference sequence). This CDR3 is built from 14 residues. CDR3 DNA sequence: TGTGCCAGCAGTTACTCACCAGAGGGGTACGAGCAGTACTTC. This gives the protein CASSYSPEGYEQYF.

As concerns this clone: One end of the junction fails to match germline, which may point to a read error. The sample carries other DNA sequences with the same CDR3. The genes are TRBV18 and TRBJ2-7, with 7 bases matching TRBD1. The CDR3 has 14 amino acids. Germline assignment: CDR1 KGHSH and CDR2 LQKENI. The CDR3 DNA sequence: TGTGCCAGCTCACGAGGGAGACAGGGTGACGAGCAGTATTTC. Its translation is CASSRGRQGDEQYF.

The genes are TRBV10-1 and TRBJ1-5; D remains ambiguous. CDR3 length: 15 amino acids. Trimming took 6 bases from V and 3 from J, leaving 15 bases between them. Germline lookup yields CDR1 WNHNN and CDR2 SYGVQD (reference sequence). CDR3 in amino acids: CASSPPGMSNQPQHF. CDR3 nucleotide sequence: TGCGCCAGCAGCCCGCCGGGAATGTCCAATCAGCCCCAGCATTTT.

The chain couples TRBV5-1 to TRBJ1-1; 7 positions match TRBD1. Germline assignment: CDR1 SGHRS and CDR2 YFSETQ. The CDR3 runs to 14 residues. The junction had 6 bases not matched to a gene; V was cut back by 2 bases and J by 5 bases. CDR3: CASSLEQGRTEAFF. The DNA of the CDR3 is TGCGCCAGCAGCTTAGAACAGGGGAGGACTGAAGCTTTCTTT. The variable domain in full, with the rest retrieved from reference TRBV5-1 and TRBJ1-1, is KAGVTQTPRYLIKTRGQQVTLSCSPISGHRSVSWYQQTPGQGLQFLFEYFSETQRNKGNFPGRFSGRQFSNSRSEMNVSTLELGDSALYLCASSLEQGRTEAFFGQGTRLTVV.

This clone was seen just once. V usage is TRBV7-9 and J usage is TRBJ2-7; 7 positions match TRBD2. Germline CDR1 and CDR2: SEHNR and FQNEAQ (reference sequence). The CDR3 is made up of 16 amino acids. Trimming cost V 5 bases and J 0 bases; bases outside gene matches: 10. CDR3 protein: CASSRPEGRDSYEQYF. The CDR3 DNA is TGTGCCAGCAGCCGTCCGGAGGGGAGGGACTCCTACGAGCAGTACTTC.

The chain has TRBV4-1 and TRBJ1-4, with D perhaps matching TRBD1 (6 bases). This CDR3 region has 16 residues. V was clipped by 4 bases and J by 4 bases, with 16 bases between them. Per germline, CDR1 MGHRA and CDR2 YSYEKL. CDR3: CASSPFAGGGNEKLFF. DNA of the CDR3: TGCGCCAGCAGCCCCTTTGCGGGAGGGGGTAATGAAAAACTGTTTTTT.

CDR3 residues: CASSNFRRAFF. CDR3 nucleotides: TGTGCCAGTAGTAACTTCCGACGGGCTTTCTTT. The chain is built from TRBV19 and TRBJ1-1, with D hard to call. CDR3 size: 11 residues. V lost 4 bases, J lost 11 bases, and 11 bases lay in between. CDR1 LNHDA and CDR2 SQIVND come from the germline V gene (reference sequence). The complete variable domain, with remaining parts taken from reference TRBV19 and TRBJ1-1, reads DGGITQSPKYLFRKEGQNVTLSCEQNLNHDAMYWYRQDPGQGLRLIYYSQIVNDFQKGDIAEGYSVSREKKESFPLTVTSAQKNPTAFYLCASSNFRRAFFGQGTRLTVV.

The chain employs TRBV7-2 and TRBJ1-3; D not resolved. V was cut by 0 bases and J by 0 bases, with 9 bases left in between. CDR1 and CDR2 (germline): SGHTA, FQGNSA. This CDR3 comprises 16 residues. The CDR3 reads CASSLAQTNSGNTIYF. In nucleotides, the CDR3 is TGTGCCAGCAGCTTAGCACAGACGAACTCTGGAAACACCATATATTTT.

In DNA, the CDR3 is TGTGCCAGCAGACTACCGAGCACAGATACGCAGTATTTT. It yields the protein CASRLPSTDTQYF. This chain uses TRBV27 with TRBJ2-3; D is unresolved. CDR1 is MNHEY and CDR2 is SMNVEV in the germline V gene (reference sequence). Trimming took 6 bases from V and 0 from J, leaving 7 bases between them. CDR3 length: 13 residues.

V usage is TRBV10-3 and J usage is TRBJ2-5, with TRBD1 identical over 9 bases. The CDR3 runs to 14 residues. Germline V lookup: CDR1 ENHRY, CDR2 SYGVKD. V was clipped by 4 bases and J by 4 bases; unmatched bases: 4. The CDR3 here is CAISGTGVGETQYF. Here the CDR3 DNA reads TGTGCCATCAGTGGGACAGGGGTCGGAGAGACCCAGTACTTC.

The chain has TRBV5-1 and TRBJ1-4; no reliable D call. CDR1 is SGHRS and CDR2 is YFSETQ in the germline V gene. Between the trimmed V and J ends, which lost 5 bases and 5 bases, there was a span of 10 bases. The CDR3 runs 13 residues. The chain's CDR3 is CASSNSFNEKLFF. The CDR3 DNA is TGCGCCAGCAGTAACAGCTTCAATGAAAAACTGTTTTTT.

V gene TRBV9 combines with J gene TRBJ1-6; no clear D. Germline-derived CDR1 and CDR2 are SGDLS and YYNGEE. Trimming shortened V by 0 bases and J by 8 bases, and 6 bases separated the two germline ends. This CDR3 spans 13 amino acids. For the CDR3, the DNA is TGTGCCAGCAGCGTAGGCGCAGATTCACCCCTCCACTTT. Translating it yields CASSVGADSPLHF.

The chain links TRBV19 to TRBJ1-5, with a possible D match to TRBD1 (5 bases). V lost 5 bases and J 7 bases, leaving 18 bases between the germline ends. This CDR3 region has 15 residues. Germline V gene lookup returns CDR1 LNHDA and CDR2 SQIVND (reference sequence). In DNA form, the CDR3 reads TGTGCCAGTAGTGTTTTACAGGCGGCAGGGCAGCCCCAGCATTTT. It codes for CASSVLQAAGQPQHF. The whole variable domain, remainder taken from reference TRBV19 and TRBJ1-5, is DGGITQSPKYLFRKEGQNVTLSCEQNLNHDAMYWYRQDPGQGLRLIYYSQIVNDFQKGDIAEGYSVSREKKESFPLTVTSAQKNPTAFYLCASSVLQAAGQPQHFGDGTRLSIL.

The gene calls are TRBV6-4 and TRBJ1-6; no clear D. The CDR3 loop spans 12 amino acids. The ends were cut back, 9 bases at V and 7 bases at J, with 10 bases in the middle. Germline V gene data show CDR1 as MRHNA and CDR2 as SNTAGT. The CDR3 sequence: CASRSGNSPLHF. In DNA form, the CDR3 reads TGTGCCAGTCGCTCGGGAAATTCACCCCTCCACTTT.

V gene TRBV5-6 combines with J gene TRBJ2-3, with D tentatively TRBD2 (5 bases). The CDR3 totals 16 residues. V shed 0 bases and J shed 3 bases, with 14 bases lying between them. CDR1 is SGHDT, CDR2 YYEEEE, per germline. CDR3 DNA sequence: TGTGCCAGCAGCTTGGCCCGGGGAGTGGGGACAGATACGCAGTATTTT. It encodes CASSLARGVGTDTQYF. The full variable domain, its missing parts supplied by reference TRBV5-6 and TRBJ2-3, is DAGVTQSPTHLIKTRGQQVTLRCSPKSGHDTVSWYQQALGQGPQFIFQYYEEEERQRGNFPDRFSGHQFPNYSSELNVNALLLGDSALYLCASSLARGVGTDTQYFGPGTRLTVL.

CDR3 loop: CASSLGLADTQYF. Here the CDR3 DNA reads TGCGCCAGCAGCTTGGGGTTGGCAGATACGCAGTATTTT. The chain is built from TRBV5-1 and TRBJ2-3; D is undetermined. The CDR3 is 13 residues long. The ends were cut back, 0 bases at V and 4 bases at J, with 6 bases in the middle. In germline, CDR1 is SGHRS, CDR2 YFSETQ.

The chain employs TRBV5-1 and TRBJ2-1; D is possibly TRBD2 (6 bases). Germline values: CDR1 SGHRS, CDR2 YFSETQ. This CDR3 region has 15 residues. V was clipped by 4 bases and J by 8 bases, with 19 bases between them. The CDR3: CASSNGTALGHEQFF. The CDR3 nucleotides read TGCGCCAGCAGCAACGGGACTGCATTGGGCCATGAGCAGTTCTTC.

The chain links TRBV5-8 to TRBJ1-5; 10 bases agree with TRBD1. This CDR3 spans 18 amino acids. The V gene end was trimmed by 2 bases and the J gene end by 1 base; junction bases not matched to a gene: 9. The germline V gene has CDR1 SGHTS and CDR2 YDEGEE. The CDR3 region is CASSLGGTGDRSNQPQHF. CDR3 coding DNA: TGTGCCAGCAGCTTAGGAGGGACAGGGGATAGAAGCAATCAGCCCCAGCATTTT. Full variable domain (missing parts from reference TRBV5-8 and TRBJ1-5): EAGVTQSPTHLIKTRGQQATLRCSPISGHTSVYWYQQALGLGLQFLLWYDEGEERNRGNFPPRFSGRQFPNYSSELNVNALELEDSALYLCASSLGGTGDRSNQPQHFGDGTRLSIL.

CDR3 residues: CASRAGLAGRETQYF. As DNA, the CDR3 is TGTGCCAGCAGAGCTGGACTAGCGGGTAGAGAGACCCAGTACTTC. The genes are TRBV5-4 and TRBJ2-5; 11 bases map to TRBD2. The junction had 7 bases not matched to a gene; V was cut back by 5 bases and J by 4 bases. Germline V gene sequence: CDR1 SGHNT, CDR2 YYREEE (reference sequence). This CDR3 is built from 15 residues.

The chain uses TRBV7-3 and TRBJ1-4, with TRBD1 as a possible D gene (5 bases). Germline V CDR1 and CDR2: SGHTA, FQGTGA. This CDR3 region has 17 residues. V lost 2 bases to trimming and J lost 2 bases, with 15 bases between them. CDR3 nucleotide sequence: TGTGCCAGCAGCTTAGAAGGGGCAGGAGGGACTAATGAAAAACTGTTTTTT. Translated, it gives CASSLEGAGGTNEKLFF.

The chain carries TRBV5-1 and TRBJ1-1; no clear D gene. Looked up from germline, CDR1 is SGHRS and CDR2 is YFSETQ. This CDR3 region has 14 residues. Trimming removed 5 bases at V and 3 bases at J, with 14 bases between. The CDR3, as DNA: TGCGCCAGCAGACTAATTCCTACAGACACTGAAGCTTTCTTT. Protein product: CASRLIPTDTEAFF.

This clone has just a few counts. The V call is TRBV11-2, the J call TRBJ1-2, with 8 positions matching TRBD1. Germline lookup yields CDR1 SGHAT and CDR2 FQNNGV. V gave up 4 bases and J gave up 4 bases; unmatched junction bases: 5. The CDR3 length is 14 residues. The CDR3 DNA sequence: TGTGCCAGCAGCTCGGGACAGGCCCTCTATGGCTACACCTTC. Translation: CASSSGQALYGYTF.

The chain uses TRBV7-2 and TRBJ1-5; perhaps TRBD1 as D (5 bases). Germline V gene data show CDR1 as SGHTA and CDR2 as FQGNSA. Trimming took 1 base from V and 5 from J, leaving 12 bases between them. The CDR3 contains 15 residues. The CDR3 here is CASSLDAGRHQPQHF. The CDR3 DNA sequence: TGTGCCAGCAGCTTAGATGCAGGGCGACATCAGCCCCAGCATTTT.

This chain uses TRBV6-1 with TRBJ2-2; 10 nucleotides match TRBD1. This CDR3 is 15 amino acids long. Germline values: CDR1 MNHNS, CDR2 SASEGT. The V segment lost 7 bases and the J segment 3 bases; nucleotides outside the gene matches: 5. CDR3 DNA: TGTGCCAGCATCGAAGGGACAGGGGACACCGGGGAGCTGTTTTTT. Amino acid sequence: CASIEGTGDTGELFF.

The rearrangement uses TRBV7-2 and TRBJ1-3; D gene ambiguous. This CDR3 has 16 residues. Trimming took off 2 bases at V and 3 bases at J, with 14 bases between the two ends. Germline-derived CDR1 and CDR2 are SGHTA and FQGNSA. CDR3 nucleotides: TGTGCCAGCAGCTTACTGGGCCCCGCGGGTGGAAACACCATATATTTT. This translates into CASSLLGPAGGNTIYF.